Listed below are T cell receptor beta chains from one sample, sequenced in a study of early T cells in non-severe SARS-CoV-2 infection. TCRdb re-called the 5' RACE reads with MiXCR, one entry per CDR3 protein. This table has some 29,000 distinct CDR3 sequences, roughly 4.3% appearing once. The specimen sequenced was whole blood. Every receptor here comes from an adult who was a healthcare worker with PCR-confirmed SARS-CoV-2 infection or an uninfected control (not recorded which). The conserved cysteine and the conserved F or W are not part of the CDR3 here. The D gene is left open where the match is weak.

V gene	J gene	D gene	CDR3 protein
TRBV6-6	TRBJ2-2	-	AGRSGFGELF
TRBV7-2	TRBJ2-3	-	ASSLTDTQY
TRBV9	TRBJ1-1	TRBD1	ASSAHETGEIEAF
TRBV4-2	TRBJ2-1	-	ASSQAGASEQF
TRBV29-1	TRBJ1-3	-	SVIWRNSGNTIY
TRBV29-1	TRBJ2-4	-	SVELQKARNIQY
TRBV7-3	TRBJ2-2	-	ASSLTFLGGLNTGELF
TRBV5-1	TRBJ2-2	TRBD2	ASSGGRGVNTGELF
TRBV29-1	TRBJ1-2	-	SVEGHGDFYT
TRBV29-1	TRBJ2-3	-	SVDTLLDDTQY
TRBV7-2	TRBJ2-7	TRBD1	ATVRDRNYEQY
TRBV6-1	TRBJ2-3	TRBD2	ASSEAPGGGAYTQY
TRBV10-2	TRBJ1-1	-	ASSWLDGTF
TRBV6-2/TRBV6-3	TRBJ2-7	-	ASSPPFSYEQY
TRBV19	TRBJ2-2	TRBD1	ASVRDSANTGELF
TRBV20-1	TRBJ1-5	-	SAREVRGNQPQH
TRBV12-3/TRBV12-4	TRBJ1-1	-	ASSLSAGTQAF
TRBV19	TRBJ1-4	-	ASSTGELSEKLF
TRBV10-3	TRBJ2-1	-	AIKTSLVPYNEQF
TRBV5-1	TRBJ2-3	TRBD2	ASSPRGGKTDTQY
TRBV10-2	TRBJ2-1	-	ASIADRKTGNEQF
TRBV11-1	TRBJ2-7	TRBD2	ASSTPLVRGEAYEQY
TRBV24-1	TRBJ2-1	-	ATRLGDEQF
TRBV4-1	TRBJ2-4	-	ASSQDNYSKNIQY
TRBV4-2	TRBJ2-2	-	ASSQQAQNTGELF
TRBV5-4	TRBJ2-2	TRBD1	ASSLATDRVAGELF
TRBV6-6	TRBJ2-2	TRBD1	ASSRRQGNTGELF
TRBV7-2	TRBJ2-7	-	ASSLSQEYEQY
TRBV4-1	TRBJ2-1	-	ASRHLGSINEQF
TRBV5-6	TRBJ1-4	TRBD1	ASSRTGGAANEKLF
TRBV6-5	TRBJ1-2	-	ASSPSTFTPGYT
TRBV30	TRBJ1-5	TRBD1	AWSRQGGQPQH
TRBV29-1	TRBJ2-7	TRBD2	SVEGGLAGGSYEQY
TRBV5-4	TRBJ2-1	TRBD2	ASSKGLAETEQF
TRBV18	TRBJ2-7	-	ASSPTLAREQY
TRBV20-1	TRBJ1-1	-	SARDPNRANTEAF
TRBV19	TRBJ1-4	-	ASSMFGEKLF
TRBV10-3	TRBJ2-3	-	AISAVGAPSTDTQY
TRBV7-9	TRBJ1-1	TRBD1	ASSLGRQGENTEAF
TRBV2	TRBJ1-6	-	ASSADKYSPLH
TRBV7-2	TRBJ2-3	-	ASSERETQY
TRBV20-1	TRBJ2-1	TRBD2	SARGLAGYNEQF
TRBV12-3/TRBV12-4	TRBJ2-2	TRBD1	ASRTQGALNTGELF
TRBV3-1	TRBJ1-2	-	ASSLWGGYT
TRBV6-1	TRBJ2-5	-	ASSWGQETQY
TRBV11-2	TRBJ2-1	TRBD2	ASSTTSGGADEQF
TRBV6-2/TRBV6-3	TRBJ2-7	-	ASSYRDGSYEQY
TRBV18	TRBJ1-3	-	ASSLDGNTIY
TRBV11-2	TRBJ2-2	-	ASSTHRSTELF